The T cell receptor (beta chain) under discussion was sequenced for a study of cytomegalovirus exposure and HLA in healthy donors. Whole-study context: The 95 to 150 validation repertoires used the same platform as the roughly 670 first-cohort repertoires, a later analysis reported.

Study-level results: The authors listed around 150 TCR beta chains as cytomegalovirus-associated. Despite most TCR sequences being rare, some public TCRs occurred in many donors.

V lost 3 bases and J lost 7, with 16 bases in between. The CDR3 runs to 15 residues. CDR1 SGHNT and CDR2 YYREEE come from the germline V gene (reference sequence). A word on this clone: No antigen is known for it.

Here immunoSEQ multiplex PCR was the method, and the copy in TCRdb shows in-frame clones only, minus some. The data show about 130,000 clones, 88% seen once. Sequenced material: PBMCs. J is TRBJ1-4 and V is TRBV5-4, with D possibly matching TRBD1 (5 bases). The receptor was derived from a man aged 30-40 years in good health and CMV-seronegative. CDR3 DNA sequence: TGTGCCAGCAGCTCATTTCAGGGAAAAAGTGAAAAACTGTTTTTT. Protein: CASSSFQGKSEKLFF.